This T cell receptor beta chain is drawn from a study of cytomegalovirus exposure and HLA in healthy donors. Whole-study findings and limits: CMV serostatus was the sole immune exposure information available. One variant, a missense change in DCLRE1C, was linked in a later analysis to TCR beta V- and J-gene trimming. There was a cluster of highly shared sequence variants that was likely a sequencing artifact. Within a later analysis, the majority of CMV-associated TCR beta chains appeared HLA-restricted.

PCR was performed using 60 Vbeta and 13 Jbeta primers. Assay used: immunoSEQ multiplex PCR; TCRdb lists only in-frame clones, some missing. The data contain some 150,000 clones, approximately 87% of them seen just once; the ten biggest clones take up roughly 5%. A note on this clone: Its antigen remains unidentified. One junction end does not reproduce the germline sequence, and a read error may be involved.

The CDR3 is 14 amino acids. Germline V gives CDR1 SGHDT, CDR2 YYEEEE. The sequenced sample was PBMCs. The sequence came from a woman aged 25 to 39 in good health and CMV-seronegative. The chain couples TRBV5-6 to TRBJ2-7, with D perhaps matching TRBD2 (5 bases). CDR3 region: CASSLAGVIYEQHF. CDR3 sequence (DNA): TGTGCCAGCAGCTTGGCCGGGGTGATCTACGAGCAGCACTTC.